Below are 23 T cell receptor beta chains sequenced from a single sample in a study of T-cell memory formation after mild COVID-19. TCRdb recomputed calls from the 5' RACE reads with MiXCR, one row per CDR3 protein. The sample records 130,000 to 150,000 distinct CDR3 sequences, roughly 6.2% being singletons. Sequencing was carried out using PBMCs or a T cell subset sorted from them (not recorded which). These receptors were obtained from an adult woman who had mild COVID-19 (a few samples of this study predate the infection). Cell type and time point are not known.

This clonotype was counted only a few times. V gene TRBV7-2 combines with J gene TRBJ1-1; maybe TRBD1 (5 bases). Germline V gene sequence: CDR1 SGHTA, CDR2 FQGNSA. This CDR3 contains 15 residues. V dropped 3 bases and J dropped 4 bases, with 15 bases sitting between them. CDR3 coding DNA: TGTGCCAGCAGCTTGTTTCGCAGGGCGTCCACTGAAGCTTTCTTT. It translates to CASSLFRRASTEAFF. The full variable domain, with the rest looked up from reference TRBV7-2 and TRBJ1-1, is GAGVSQSPSNKVTEKGKDVELRCDPISGHTALYWYRQSLGQGLEFLIYFQGNSAPDKSGLPSDRFSAERTGGSVSTLTIQRTQQEDSAVYLCASSLFRRASTEAFFGQGTRLTVV.

This clonotype was seen ten or more times. The chain combines TRBV3-1 with TRBJ2-2; 8 bases are a match to TRBD2. Germline assignment: CDR1 LGHDT and CDR2 YNNKEL (reference sequence). V was pared by 6 bases and J by 0 bases, with 3 bases of the junction left unmatched. This CDR3 is 15 amino acids long. The CDR3 protein is CASRLAGSNTGELFF. The CDR3 region has the DNA TGTGCCAGCAGGCTAGCGGGCTCGAACACCGGGGAGCTGTTTTTT.

This clonotype was counted at least ten times. This sequence joins TRBV20-1 and TRBJ2-1, with TRBD2 identical over 14 bases. J was trimmed by 9 bases and V by 3 bases; bases with no gene match: 7. Germline V gene lookup returns CDR1 DFQATT and CDR2 SNEGSKA (reference sequence). This CDR3 is built from 15 residues. The CDR3 is CSASGGLAGVGEQFF. The CDR3 DNA sequence: TGCAGTGCTAGTGGGGGACTAGCGGGAGTGGGTGAGCAGTTCTTC.

This clonotype has a handful of counts. The chain recombines TRBV7-2 with TRBJ2-3; 12 bases align to TRBD2. Germline trimming cut 1 base from V and 0 bases from J; bases unmatched to any gene: 11. This CDR3 comprises 20 residues. In germline, CDR1 is SGHTA, CDR2 FQGNSA. The CDR3 region has the DNA TGTGCCAGCAGCTTAGGTTATCTAGCGGGGGGGGCTACTAGCACAGATACGCAGTATTTT. Protein product: CASSLGYLAGGATSTDTQYF.

This chain connects TRBV5-1 to TRBJ2-3, with 8 positions matching TRBD2. The CDR3 length is 15 residues. In germline, CDR1 is SGHRS, CDR2 YFSETQ. The V gene end was trimmed by 4 bases and the J gene end by 0 bases; junction bases not matched to a gene: 4. The CDR3 DNA reads as TGCGCCAGCAGCGAGCTAGCGGGCAGCACAGATACGCAGTATTTT. This encodes CASSELAGSTDTQYF.

In this sample, this clonotype turned up a few times. The V and J genes are TRBV7-2 and TRBJ2-1; D is unclear. Trimming took 1 base from V and 6 from J, leaving 10 bases between them. The length of the CDR3 is 14 residues. Germline V gives CDR1 SGHTA, CDR2 FQGNSA. CDR3 in amino acids: CASSLGGGFNEQFF. CDR3 in DNA: TGTGCCAGCAGCTTAGGGGGTGGGTTCAATGAGCAGTTCTTC.

The chain recombines TRBV10-3 with TRBJ1-4; D gene uncertain. The germline V gene has CDR1 ENHRY and CDR2 SYGVKD. CDR3 length: 17 amino acids. V was trimmed by 4 bases and J by 0 bases, leaving 15 bases between them. The DNA of the CDR3 is TGTGCCATCAGTGGGATGATAGCAGATGCAACTAATGAAAAACTGTTTTTT. This gives the protein CAISGMIADATNEKLFF.

This clonotype has a count of ten or more. V usage is TRBV7-6 and J usage is TRBJ2-1; D not certain. This CDR3 is 17 amino acids long. With 1 base removed from V and 0 bases from J, the gap between germline ends came to 13 bases. CDR1 and CDR2 from the germline V gene are SGHVS and FNYEAQ. CDR3 amino acids: CASSLGFTIPSYNEQFF. Written as DNA, the CDR3 is TGTGCCAGCAGCTTAGGGTTTACGATCCCCTCCTACAATGAGCAGTTCTTC. Complete variable domain (other parts from reference TRBV7-6 and TRBJ2-1): GAGVSQSPRYKVTKRGQDVALRCDPISGHVSLYWYRQALGQGPEFLTYFNYEAQQDKSGLPNDRFSAERPEGSISTLTIQRTEQRDSAMYRCASSLGFTIPSYNEQFFGPGTRLTVL.

This clonotype was seen repeatedly, ten times or more. The chain combines TRBV4-1 with TRBJ2-5, with D tentatively TRBD1 (6 bases). The length of the CDR3 is 16 residues. The V gene lost 3 bases and the J gene lost 3 bases, with 17 bases spanning the gap. Germline V gives CDR1 MGHRA, CDR2 YSYEKL. The DNA for the CDR3 is TGCGCCAGCAGCCACTTGTCGAGGCAGGGGAAAGAGACCCAGTACTTC. This sequence encodes CASSHLSRQGKETQYF.

This chain joins TRBV20-1 and TRBJ2-5; unclear D gene. The CDR3 is 12 residues long. The ends were cut back, 6 bases at V and 5 bases at J, with 13 bases in the middle. Germline V gene sequence: CDR1 DFQATT, CDR2 SNEGSKA (reference sequence). The CDR3 spells CSATTRRETQYF. CDR3 nucleotides: TGCAGTGCAACCACCAGAAGGGAGACCCAGTACTTC.

There are many counts of this clonotype. The DNA of the CDR3 is TGTGCCAGCAGTCGCGGCGGGGGTTTTACCTACGAGCAGTACTTC. Its translation: CASSRGGGFTYEQYF. The V gene is TRBV7-3, the J gene TRBJ2-7; 7 bases agree with TRBD2. The CDR3 spans 15 residues. Per the germline V gene, CDR1 is SGHTA and CDR2 is FQGTGA. After removal of 6 bases from V and 2 bases from J, the junction contained 10 bases not matched to a gene.

This clonotype came up a few times. This chain connects TRBV18 to TRBJ2-7, with D perhaps TRBD1 (5 bases). V was shortened by 2 bases and J by 2 bases, with 10 bases between the two germline ends. This CDR3 is built from 14 residues. The germline V gene has CDR1 KGHSH and CDR2 LQKENI. The CDR3 sequence is CASSPDSLPYEQYF. CDR3 nucleotide sequence: TGTGCCAGCTCACCAGACAGCCTCCCCTACGAGCAGTACTTC. Supplemented by reference TRBV18 and TRBJ2-7, the full variable domain reads NAGVMQNPRHLVRRRGQEARLRCSPMKGHSHVYWYRQLPEEGLKFMVYLQKENIIDESGMPKERFSAEFPKEGPSILRIQQVVRGDSAAYFCASSPDSLPYEQYFGPGTRLTVT.

The table lists this clonotype with a few counts. This rearrangement joins TRBV6-4 to TRBJ1-1; possibly TRBD1 for D (5 bases). V was clipped by 8 bases and J by 1 base, with 11 bases between them. The CDR3 covers 13 residues. Germline-derived CDR1 and CDR2 are MRHNA and SNTAGT. CDR3 residues: CASRAGWNTEAFF. The CDR3 coding sequence is TGTGCCAGCCGCGCAGGGTGGAACACTGAAGCTTTCTTT.

This clonotype was found a few times. The chain couples TRBV12-3 or TRBV12-4 to TRBJ1-6; 7 bases align to TRBD1. The junction had 3 bases not matched to a gene; V was cut back by 1 base and J by 6 bases. The CDR3 has 15 amino acids. Here the CDR3 reads CASSLGGGRNSPLHF. CDR3 DNA sequence: TGTGCCAGCAGTTTAGGAGGGGGCCGTAATTCACCCCTCCACTTT.

A remark on this clonotype: This may be a read error: a much more frequent sequence differs by one nucleotide. This chain connects TRBV5-1 to TRBJ2-3, with D hard to call. CDR1 is SGHRS, CDR2 YFSETQ, per germline. This CDR3 has 14 amino acids. The CDR3 here is CANSDGGPTDTQYF. The CDR3 DNA follows: TGCGCCAACAGCGACGGTGGCCCCACAGATACGCAGTATTTT.

The table lists this clonotype with many counts. This chain links TRBV12-3 or TRBV12-4 with TRBJ2-1, with D hard to call. This CDR3 has 12 amino acids. V was trimmed by 2 bases and J by 16 bases, leaving 15 bases between them. The CDR3 loop is CASSLNIPGFFF. The CDR3 DNA follows: TGTGCCAGCAGTTTAAATATCCCCGGTTTCTTCTTC.

CDR3 nucleotide sequence: TGTGCCAGCAGCTTGGTTCTAGGGGCAGGGGCCAACGTCCTGACTTTC. Amino acid sequence: CASSLVLGAGANVLTF. This sequence joins TRBV5-5 and TRBJ2-6; a possible D gene is TRBD1 (5 bases). Germline lookup yields CDR1 SGHKS and CDR2 YYEKEE (reference sequence). The CDR3 is made up of 16 amino acids. V was shortened by 0 bases and J by 4 bases, with 11 bases between the two germline ends.

This clonotype was seen many times. The gene calls are TRBV12-3 or TRBV12-4 and TRBJ1-2, with a tentative D call TRBD1 (5 bases). The CDR3 spans 15 residues. Trimming shortened V by 4 bases and J by 4 bases, and 16 bases separated the two germline ends. The CDR3 here is CASSSLRDGPYGYTF. The DNA for the CDR3 is TGTGCCAGCAGTTCCCTCCGGGACGGACCCTATGGCTACACCTTC.

This clonotype was seen repeatedly, ten times or more. V is TRBV20-1 and J is TRBJ2-5; TRBD2 matches at 8 bases. V lost 0 bases to trimming and J lost 5 bases; unmatched junction nucleotides: 11. The CDR3 is 16 residues long. Germline-derived CDR1 and CDR2 are DFQATT and SNEGSKA (reference sequence). CDR3 DNA sequence: TGCAGTGCTAGAGAATCGGGAGGGCCCCGCCGGGAGACCCAGTACTTC. Protein: CSARESGGPRRETQYF.

There are many counts of this clonotype. CDR3 sequence (DNA): TGTGCCAGCAGCAGGGTCAATGAAAAACTGTTTTTT. The encoded protein is CASSRVNEKLFF. The rearrangement links TRBV6-2 or TRBV6-3 to TRBJ1-4; D is perhaps TRBD1 (5 bases). Germline CDR1 and CDR2: MNHEY and SVGEGT. Trimming shortened V by 6 bases and J by 5 bases, and 7 bases separated the two germline ends. The CDR3 runs 12 residues.

This rearrangement joins TRBV7-9 to TRBJ2-6; D is undetermined. Germline CDR1 is SEHNR and CDR2 is FQNEAQ (reference sequence). Trimming left V 3 bases short and J 2 bases short, with 2 bases between. The CDR3 length is 13 residues. The CDR3 sequence is CASSFPGANVLTF. The CDR3 DNA is TGTGCCAGCAGCTTTCCTGGGGCCAACGTCCTGACTTTC.

This CDR3 reads CACGAGRSYEQYF. The CDR3, as DNA: TGTGCCTGTGGGGCAGGGCGATCCTACGAGCAGTACTTC. This chain connects TRBV2 to TRBJ2-7, with D perhaps TRBD1 (5 bases). V was clipped by 11 bases and J by 1 base, with 15 bases between them. The germline gives CDR1 SNHLY, CDR2 FYNNEI. This CDR3 has 13 residues.

This clonotype was detected only a few times. The chain uses TRBV6-6 and TRBJ1-1; D is unclear. V dropped 0 bases and J dropped 2 bases, with 4 bases sitting between them. Germline CDR1 reads MNHNY; CDR2 reads SVGAGI (reference sequence). The CDR3 totals 13 residues. CDR3: CASSYSDNTEAFF. The CDR3 coding sequence is TGTGCCAGCAGTTACTCGGACAACACTGAAGCTTTCTTT.